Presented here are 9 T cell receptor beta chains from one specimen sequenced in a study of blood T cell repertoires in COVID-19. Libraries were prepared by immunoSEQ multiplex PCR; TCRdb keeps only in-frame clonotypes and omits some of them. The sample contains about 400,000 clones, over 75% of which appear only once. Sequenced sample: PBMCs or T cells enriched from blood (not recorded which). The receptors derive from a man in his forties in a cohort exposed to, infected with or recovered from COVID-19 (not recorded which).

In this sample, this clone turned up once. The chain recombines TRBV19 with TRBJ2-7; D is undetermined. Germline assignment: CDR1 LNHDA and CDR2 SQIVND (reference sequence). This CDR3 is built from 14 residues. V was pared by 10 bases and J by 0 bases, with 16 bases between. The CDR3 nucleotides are TGTGCCACCAGCAAGACGTGGAGCTCCTACGAGCAGTACTTC. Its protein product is CATSKTWSSYEQYF.

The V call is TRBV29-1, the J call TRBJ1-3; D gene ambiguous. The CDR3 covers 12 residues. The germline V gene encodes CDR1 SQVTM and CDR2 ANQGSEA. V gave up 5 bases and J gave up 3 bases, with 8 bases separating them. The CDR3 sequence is CSVQTDGNTIYF. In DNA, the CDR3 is TGCAGCGTTCAGACTGATGGAAACACCATATATTTT. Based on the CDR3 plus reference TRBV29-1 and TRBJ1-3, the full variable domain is SAVISQKPSRDICQRGTSLTIQCQVDSQVTMMFWYRQQPGQSLTLIATANQGSEATYESGFVIDKFPISRPNLTFSTLTVSNMSPEDSSIYLCSVQTDGNTIYFGEGSWLTVV.

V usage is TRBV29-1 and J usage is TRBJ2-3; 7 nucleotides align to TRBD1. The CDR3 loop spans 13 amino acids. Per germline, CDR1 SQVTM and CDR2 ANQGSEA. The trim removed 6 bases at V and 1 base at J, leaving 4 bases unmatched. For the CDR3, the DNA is TGCAGCGTCCCCGGGACAGGCACAGATACGCAGTATTTT. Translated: CSVPGTGTDTQYF.

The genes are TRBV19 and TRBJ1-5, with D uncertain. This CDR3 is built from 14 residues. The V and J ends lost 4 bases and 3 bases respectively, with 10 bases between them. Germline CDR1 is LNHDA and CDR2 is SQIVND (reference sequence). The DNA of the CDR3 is TGTGCCAGTAGTAGCGGCAGCTTCAATCAGCCCCAGCATTTT. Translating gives CASSSGSFNQPQHF.

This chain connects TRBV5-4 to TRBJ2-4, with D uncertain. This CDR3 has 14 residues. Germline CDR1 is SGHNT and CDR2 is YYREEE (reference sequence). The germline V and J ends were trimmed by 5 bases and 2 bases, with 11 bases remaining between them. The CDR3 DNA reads TGTGCCAGCAGTTACCTAGGAACCAAAAACATTCAGTACTTC. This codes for CASSYLGTKNIQYF. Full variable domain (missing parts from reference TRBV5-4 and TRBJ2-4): ETGVTQSPTHLIKTRGQQVTLRCSSQSGHNTVSWYQQALGQGPQFIFQYYREEENGRGNFPPRFSGLQFPNYSSELNVNALELDDSALYLCASSYLGTKNIQYFGAGTRLSVL.

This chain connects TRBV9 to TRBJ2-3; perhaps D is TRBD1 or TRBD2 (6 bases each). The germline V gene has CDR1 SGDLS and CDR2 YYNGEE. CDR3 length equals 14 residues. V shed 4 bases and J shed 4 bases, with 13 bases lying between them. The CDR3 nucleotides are TGTGCCAGCAGCCTAGGGGGGCTCCCAGATACGCAGTATTTT. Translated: CASSLGGLPDTQYF. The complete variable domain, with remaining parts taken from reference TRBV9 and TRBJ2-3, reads DSGVTQTPKHLITATGQRVTLRCSPRSGDLSVYWYQQSLDQGLQFLIQYYNGEERAKGNILERFSAQQFPDLHSELNLSSLELGDSALYFCASSLGGLPDTQYFGPGTRLTVL.

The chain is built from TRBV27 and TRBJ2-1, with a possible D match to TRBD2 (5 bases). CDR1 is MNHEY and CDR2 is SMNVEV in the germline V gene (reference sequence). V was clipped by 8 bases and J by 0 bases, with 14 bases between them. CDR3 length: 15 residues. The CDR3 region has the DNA TGTGCCAGCGCGGTGGGAACTAGCTCCTACAATGAGCAGTTCTTC. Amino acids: CASAVGTSSYNEQFF.

The CDR3: CASSSRTSGRAKRSNEQFF. Here the CDR3 DNA reads TGTGCCAGCAGCTCTAGGACTAGCGGGAGGGCCAAGAGGAGCAATGAGCAGTTCTTC. The chain uses TRBV11-2 and TRBJ2-1; 15 nucleotides line up with TRBD2. This CDR3 is built from 19 residues. Trimming took 4 bases from V and 6 from J; bases not matched to a gene: 13. Per the germline V gene, CDR1 is SGHAT and CDR2 is FQNNGV.

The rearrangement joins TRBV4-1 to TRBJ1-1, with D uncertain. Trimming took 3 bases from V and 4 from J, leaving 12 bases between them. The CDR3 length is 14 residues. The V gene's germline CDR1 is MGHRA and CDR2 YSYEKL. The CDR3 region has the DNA TGCGCCAGCAGCCAGATACTCGTTGGCACTGAAGCTTTCTTT. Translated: CASSQILVGTEAFF.